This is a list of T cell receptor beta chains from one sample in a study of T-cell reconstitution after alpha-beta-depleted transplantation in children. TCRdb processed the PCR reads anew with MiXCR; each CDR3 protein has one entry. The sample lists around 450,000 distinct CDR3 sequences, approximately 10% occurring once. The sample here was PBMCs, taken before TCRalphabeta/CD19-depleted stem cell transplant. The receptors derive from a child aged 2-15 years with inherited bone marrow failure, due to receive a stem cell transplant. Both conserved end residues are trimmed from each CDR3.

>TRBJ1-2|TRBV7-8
ASSLGQVGNGYT
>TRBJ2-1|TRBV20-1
SARAGAGGPFNEQF
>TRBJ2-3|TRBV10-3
AISARDTTSTDTQY
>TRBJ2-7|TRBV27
ASSPLGRVSSYEQY
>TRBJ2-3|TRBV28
ASSRPGLGTDTQY
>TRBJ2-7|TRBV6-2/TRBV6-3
ASSYGTDYSYEQY
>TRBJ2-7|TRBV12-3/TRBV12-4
ASSLQQGAYEQY
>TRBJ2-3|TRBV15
ATSPRRRSTDTQY
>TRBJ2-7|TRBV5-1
ASSRWASVRAYEQY
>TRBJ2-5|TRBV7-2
ASSLGGPGETQY
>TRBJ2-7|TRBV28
ASSFIVWASGSNEQY
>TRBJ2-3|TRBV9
ASSVVGTDTQY
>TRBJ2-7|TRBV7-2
ASSPTSGTGYEQY
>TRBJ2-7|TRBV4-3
ASSQAAGGTYEQY
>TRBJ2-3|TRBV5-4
ASSLDHTDTQY